A selection of T cell receptor beta chains follows, all from one sample in a study of CD8 T cells in ankylosing spondylitis. TCRdb ran MiXCR on the 5' RACE reads and lists one entry per CDR3 protein. There are fewer than 450,000 distinct CDR3 sequences in the sample; approximately 17% occur only once, and about 0.94% lies in the top ten. Sequenced material: blood, either unsorted or a sorted T cell fraction (not recorded which). These receptors all stem from a male donor with ankylosing spondylitis. Each CDR3 is given with its conserved first and last residue. The D gene is left open where the match is weak. Size is omitted from some rows. Given values are once, few, many or a class for expanded clones.

cdr3_aa cdr3_nt clone_size j_call d_call v_call
CASSLGNSEQYF TGCGCCAGCAGCTTGGGCAATAGCGAGCAGTACTTC - TRBJ2-7 - TRBV5-1
CATSRARTGNTGELFF TGTGCCACCAGCAGAGCCCGGACAGGGAACACCGGGGAGCTGTTTTTT - TRBJ2-2 TRBD1 TRBV15
CASTGDNSPLHF TGTGCCAGCACAGGGGATAATTCACCCCTCCACTTT - TRBJ1-6 - TRBV7-9
CASSPEPRNTGELFF TGCGCCAGCAGCCCGGAGCCGAGGAACACCGGGGAGCTGTTTTTT few TRBJ2-2 - TRBV5-1
CASSARAGTWRNNEQFF TGTGCCAGCAGCGCCAGAGCCGGGACCTGGCGGAACAATGAGCAGTTCTTC few TRBJ2-1 - TRBV9
CASSYSRSRGAGTDTQYF TGTGCAAGCAGTTACTCGAGGAGTCGTGGCGCGGGCACAGATACGCAGTATTTT - TRBJ2-3 - TRBV6-5
CASRKQGAADTQYF TGTGCCAGCAGAAAACAGGGAGCAGCAGATACGCAGTATTTT few TRBJ2-3 - TRBV6-1
CASTAGGAEAFF TGCGCCAGCACGGCGGGGGGGGCTGAAGCTTTCTTT many TRBJ1-1 - TRBV5-1
CASSPRARTSGHNEQFF TGTGCCAGCAGCCCCAGGGCGAGGACTAGCGGGCACAATGAGCAGTTCTTC few TRBJ2-1 TRBD2 TRBV2
CSARVPHGGSRSPLHF TGCAGTGCTAGAGTCCCCCATGGGGGTTCTAGGTCACCCCTCCACTTT - TRBJ1-6 - TRBV20-1
CASSVAWGADTQYF TGTGCCAGCAGCGTAGCCTGGGGGGCAGATACGCAGTATTTT - TRBJ2-3 - TRBV9
CSARKLQGNTEAFF TGCAGTGCTAGAAAACTACAGGGGAACACTGAAGCTTTCTTT few TRBJ1-1 - TRBV20-1
CASLGDRGFSYNEQFF TGTGCCAGCTTGGGGGACAGGGGTTTCTCCTACAATGAGCAGTTCTTC many TRBJ2-1 TRBD1 TRBV5-6
CASSEQGGELFF TGTGCCAGCAGTGAACAGGGAGGGGAGCTGTTTTTT few TRBJ2-2 - TRBV25-1
CASSRQGGVNEQFF TGCGCCAGCAGCCGTCAGGGAGGGGTCAATGAGCAGTTCTTC few TRBJ2-1 TRBD2 TRBV4-3
CASSRGEDTEAFF TGTGCCAGCTCCCGGGGAGAGGACACTGAAGCTTTCTTT - TRBJ1-1 - TRBV18
CASSPGTGTGEKLFF TGTGCCAGCTCACCCGGGACAGGTACGGGTGAAAAACTGTTTTTT few TRBJ1-4 TRBD1 TRBV18
CASSSPYGYTF TGTGCCAGCAGCTCGCCCTATGGCTACACCTTC many TRBJ1-2 - TRBV6-5
CASSQEPYNEQFF TGCGCCAGCAGCCAGGAACCTTACAATGAGCAGTTCTTC many TRBJ2-1 - TRBV4-3
CAWSVRRGETQYF TGTGCCTGGAGTGTACGTAGGGGAGAGACCCAGTACTTC - TRBJ2-5 - TRBV30
CASSMEATNEKLFF TGTGCCAGCAGTATGGAGGCAACTAATGAAAAACTGTTTTTT few TRBJ1-4 - TRBV6-1
CSALLAGSGETQYF TGCAGTGCCCTCTTAGCGGGATCGGGGGAGACCCAGTACTTC - TRBJ2-5 TRBD2 TRBV20-1
CASSLADLNEQFF TGCGCCAGCAGCTTGGCGGACCTCAATGAGCAGTTCTTC - TRBJ2-1 - TRBV5-1
CASSLGQPGDTEAFF TGTGCCAGCAGTTTAGGGCAACCTGGAGACACTGAAGCTTTCTTT - TRBJ1-1 - TRBV12-3/TRBV12-4
CAWSAHPGGGYTF TGTGCCTGGAGTGCCCACCCGGGCGGGGGCTACACCTTC - TRBJ1-2 - TRBV30
CASTNSGANVLTF TGTGCCAGCACCAACTCTGGGGCCAACGTCCTGACTTTC few TRBJ2-6 - TRBV6-6
CASSQDLGQPRYEQYF TGCGCCAGCAGCCAAGATTTGGGACAGCCAAGATACGAGCAGTACTTC - TRBJ2-7 TRBD1 TRBV4-1
CASSQGLGANTDTQYF TGCGCCAGCAGCCAAGGGCTGGGGGCAAATACAGATACGCAGTATTTT few TRBJ2-3 - TRBV4-1
CASSPRLAGAGEQYF TGTGCCAGCAGCCCAAGACTAGCGGGAGCCGGGGAGCAGTACTTC - TRBJ2-7 TRBD2 TRBV7-2
CSVTGGDEKLFF TGCAGCGTGACAGGGGGGGATGAAAAACTGTTTTTT many TRBJ1-4 TRBD1 TRBV29-1
CASSYYGYTF TGCGCCAGCAGTTACTATGGCTACACCTTC - TRBJ1-2 - TRBV10-1
CSALGLANEQFF TGCAGTGCTCTAGGACTAGCCAATGAGCAGTTCTTC - TRBJ2-1 TRBD2 TRBV20-1